This TCR beta chain was profiled in a study of cytomegalovirus exposure and HLA in healthy donors. Primers: 60 Vbeta forward and 13 Jbeta reverse. Some clones are missing from TCRdb's copy, which holds only in-frame ones; the method was immunoSEQ multiplex PCR. Of 75,000 to 90,000 clones in the sample, about 78% were seen once. Whereas donors were nominally healthy upon sampling, unrecorded immune exposures were probable. Broader study findings: An analysis was carried out at a later point. It showed that HLA-associated TCR beta chains were more clonally expanded than equally common non-associated chains.

On this clone: Its antigen is not known.

Germline lookup yields CDR1 MDHEN and CDR2 SYDVKM. The CDR3 runs to 16 residues. V trimming: 6 bases; J trimming: 5 bases; junction bases outside the gene matches: 11. The chain recombines TRBV28 with TRBJ2-3, with TRBD1 matching 10 bases. The clonotype was recovered from a male donor in good health and CMV-seropositive. Sequencing was done on a sample of PBMCs. Written as DNA, the CDR3 is TGTGCCAGCAGCCCCTCCGGGACAGGGGAGAAAGATACGCAGTATTTT. This gives the protein CASSPSGTGEKDTQYF. Variable domain in full (rest from reference TRBV28 and TRBJ2-3): DVKVTQSSRYLVKRTGEKVFLECVQDMDHENMFWYRQDPGLGLRLIYFSYDVKMKEKGDIPEGYSVSREKKERFSLILESASTNQTSMYLCASSPSGTGEKDTQYFGPGTRLTVL.